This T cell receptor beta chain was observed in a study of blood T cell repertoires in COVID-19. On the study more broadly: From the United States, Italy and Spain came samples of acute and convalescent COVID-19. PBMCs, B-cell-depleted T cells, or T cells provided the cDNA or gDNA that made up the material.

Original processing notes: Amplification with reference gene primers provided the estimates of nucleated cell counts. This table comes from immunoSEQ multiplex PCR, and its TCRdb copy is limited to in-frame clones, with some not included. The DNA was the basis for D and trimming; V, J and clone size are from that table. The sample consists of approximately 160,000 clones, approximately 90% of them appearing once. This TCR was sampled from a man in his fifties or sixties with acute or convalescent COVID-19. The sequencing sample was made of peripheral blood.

The CDR3 region is CATRENRATGELFF. The DNA for the CDR3 is TGTGCCACCCGCGAAAACAGGGCCACCGGGGAGCTGTTTTTT. The chain recombines TRBV15 with TRBJ2-2, with D perhaps TRBD1 (6 bases). CDR3 length equals 14 residues. The V and J ends lost 8 bases and 4 bases respectively, with 14 bases between them. In germline, CDR1 is LNHNV, CDR2 YYDKDF (reference sequence).